This T cell receptor beta chain was sequenced for a study of beta chain features in type 1 diabetes. Notes on the study in general: In comparison with healthy donors, patients had naive, central memory and Treg TCRB repertoires that appeared more similar. In type 1 diabetes patients, VDJ junctions had fewer insertions; deletions at these junctions were more frequent. For cells with high TCR expression, cDNA sequencing could yield over-representation. TCRB CDR3s from Type 1 diabetes patients were moderately but significantly shorter in all four CD4+ subsets.

V gave up 0 bases and J gave up 8 bases, with 8 bases separating them. CDR1 is SGHVS, CDR2 FQNEAQ, per germline. This CDR3 contains 14 residues. Expressed TCRB transcripts were sequenced because the isolated RNA had all been reverse transcribed beforehand. Data came from immunoSEQ multiplex PCR; TCRdb stores just in-frame clones and leaves some out. The sample shows about 650,000 clones, 9.5% to 15% of them seen only once. Details on this clone: Its antigen is still unknown.

This TCR came from a man younger than 40 with type 1 diabetes. The J gene is TRBJ1-6, the V gene TRBV7-8; D is uncertain. Sequencing input: naive CD4+ T cells from blood. The CDR3 loop is CASSLAAGYSPLHF. The CDR3 region has the DNA TGTGCCAGCAGCTTAGCTGCGGGATATTCACCCCTCCACTTT.